A single sample is the source of the 18 T cell receptor beta chains below, sequenced in a study of blood T cell repertoires in COVID-19. TCRdb's copy holds only in-frame clones and misses some; the assay was immunoSEQ multiplex PCR. The repertoire has over 50,000 clones, about 85% of them found once; the top ten carry 10% to 13%. Material: peripheral blood. These receptors came from a human donor in a cohort sampled during active COVID-19.

The rearrangement links TRBV3-1 (or the pseudogene TRBV3-2) to TRBJ2-1; D is uncertain. Trimming shortened V by 0 bases and J by 13 bases, and 13 bases separated the two germline ends. From germline, CDR1 is LGHDT and CDR2 YNNKEL (reference sequence). The CDR3 runs 13 residues. CDR3 in DNA: TGTGCCAGCAGCCAAGATGGTAGTGCCTCACAGTTCTTC. It encodes CASSQDGSASQFF.

Concerning this clone itself: Within the sample, other DNA sequences also encode this same CDR3. The chain employs TRBV28 and TRBJ2-1, with TRBD2 matching 11 bases. The CDR3 extends over 17 amino acids. J was trimmed by 1 base and V by 6 bases; bases with no gene match: 8. From germline, CDR1 is MDHEN and CDR2 SYDVKM. CDR3 bases: TGTGCCAGCAGCTCCCTGACTAGCGGGACTTCCTACAATGAGCAGTTCTTC. Translation gives CASSSLTSGTSYNEQFF.

CDR3 loop: CASSFLTSTDTQYF. CDR3 nucleotide sequence: TGTGCCAGCAGTTTTTTGACTAGCACAGATACGCAGTATTTT. The rearrangement uses TRBV27 and TRBJ2-3; D ambiguous. With 3 bases removed from V and 0 bases from J, the gap between germline ends came to 7 bases. Per germline, CDR1 MNHEY and CDR2 SMNVEV (reference sequence). This CDR3 has 14 amino acids.

This chain uses TRBV9 with TRBJ2-3, with D perhaps TRBD2 (7 bases). The germline V gene encodes CDR1 SGDLS and CDR2 YYNGEE. Trimming took 0 bases from V and 0 from J, leaving 8 bases between them. The CDR3 covers 15 residues. The CDR3 coding sequence is TGTGCCAGCAGCGTAGGCGGGGGCAGCACAGATACGCAGTATTTT. Residues: CASSVGGGSTDTQYF.

CDR3 nucleotide sequence: TGTGCCAGCAGAAAAGCCCTAGTCGCAGATACGCAGTATTTT. Translating gives CASRKALVADTQYF. The gene calls are TRBV7-3 and TRBJ2-3; no definite D call. The CDR3 is 14 amino acids. V was shortened by 6 bases and J by 4 bases, with 14 bases between the two germline ends. Germline CDR1 reads SGHTA; CDR2 reads FQGTGA.

The chain is built from TRBV10-1 and TRBJ1-1; a possible D gene is TRBD1 (5 bases). From germline, CDR1 is WNHNN and CDR2 SYGVQD (reference sequence). Trimming removed 6 bases at V and 0 bases at J, with 14 bases between. This CDR3 is 15 amino acids long. DNA for the CDR3: TGCGCCAGCAGAATACCCAGGGATCTGAACACTGAAGCTTTCTTT. It translates to CASRIPRDLNTEAFF.

The CDR3 protein is CASRSSGSPPDTQYF. As DNA, the CDR3 is TGTGCCAGCCGGAGTAGCGGGAGCCCCCCAGATACGCAGTATTTT. This rearrangement joins TRBV2 to TRBJ2-3; 9 bases align to TRBD2. The germline V gene encodes CDR1 SNHLY and CDR2 FYNNEI. The CDR3 covers 15 residues. With V trimmed by 8 bases and J by 4 bases, 10 bases remained unmatched.

V and J are TRBV10-1 and TRBJ2-3; 7 nucleotides align to TRBD1. The V and J ends lost 6 bases and 0 bases, in that order; junction bases with no gene match: 6. This CDR3 has 15 residues. Germline V lookup: CDR1 WNHNN, CDR2 SYGVQD (reference sequence). CDR3 loop: CASSEGTASTDTQYF. CDR3 nucleotide sequence: TGCGCCAGCAGCGAAGGGACAGCCAGCACAGATACGCAGTATTTT.

The chain couples TRBV3-1 (or the pseudogene TRBV3-2) to TRBJ2-3; the D gene is possibly TRBD2 (6 bases). The CDR3 contains 14 residues. Germline CDR1 is LGHDT and CDR2 is YNNKEL (reference sequence). The germline V and J ends were trimmed by 3 bases and 4 bases, with 11 bases remaining between them. CDR3: CASSQGGFSDTQYF. CDR3 in DNA: TGTGCCAGCAGCCAGGGAGGCTTTTCAGATACGCAGTATTTT.

V gene TRBV3-1 (or the pseudogene TRBV3-2) combines with J gene TRBJ1-5, with D possibly matching TRBD1 (6 bases). The CDR3 totals 13 residues. V lost 4 bases and J 11 bases, leaving 15 bases between the germline ends. Per the germline V gene, CDR1 is LGHDT and CDR2 is YNNKEL (reference sequence). In nucleotides, the CDR3 is TGTGCCAGCAGCCGCTACAGGGACGCGGCCCAGCATTTT. Encoded protein: CASSRYRDAAQHF.

The chain uses TRBV5-1 and TRBJ2-5; D is perhaps TRBD1 (5 bases). Trimming cost V 3 bases and J 4 bases, with 13 bases left between them. The CDR3 spans 14 residues. CDR1 SGHRS and CDR2 YFSETQ come from the germline V gene. The CDR3 here is CASSSPGSGETQYF. The CDR3 region has the DNA TGCGCCAGCAGCTCCCCAGGGTCAGGAGAGACCCAGTACTTC. The variable domain in full, completed from reference TRBV5-1 and TRBJ2-5, reads KAGVTQTPRYLIKTRGQQVTLSCSPISGHRSVSWYQQTPGQGLQFLFEYFSETQRNKGNFPGRFSGRQFSNSRSEMNVSTLELGDSALYLCASSSPGSGETQYFGPGTRLLVL.

The V and J genes are TRBV30 and TRBJ2-1, with TRBD2 identical over 12 bases. The CDR3 has 13 residues. The V gene end was trimmed by 1 base and the J gene end by 8 bases; junction bases not matched to a gene: 0. Germline CDR1 GTSNPN, CDR2 SVGIG (reference sequence). CDR3 protein: CAWSGLAGDEQFF. Written as DNA, the CDR3 is TGTGCCTGGAGTGGACTAGCGGGAGATGAGCAGTTCTTC.

This clone was detected only a few times. This chain joins TRBV28 and TRBJ2-2, with D tentatively TRBD2 (6 bases). Germline lookup yields CDR1 MDHEN and CDR2 SYDVKM. CDR3 length: 18 residues. Trimming took off 3 bases at V and 5 bases at J, with 22 bases between the two ends. The CDR3, as DNA: TGTGCCAGCAGTTTCCTCAGTAGGCTAGCGTTGTCGACCGGGGAGCTGTTTTTT. Amino acid sequence: CASSFLSRLALSTGELFF.

CDR3 sequence: CASSKSGPSSYEQYF. The CDR3 DNA reads as TGTGCCAGTAGTAAAAGCGGGCCAAGCTCCTACGAGCAGTACTTC. The gene calls are TRBV19 and TRBJ2-7; D perhaps matches TRBD2 (6 bases). The germline gives CDR1 LNHDA, CDR2 SQIVND (reference sequence). CDR3 size: 15 residues. The V end was cut by 4 bases, the J end by 0 bases, with 13 bases between.

The chain is built from TRBV4-3 and TRBJ2-1; unclear D gene. The germline V gene encodes CDR1 LGHNA and CDR2 YSLEER. The V end was cut by 0 bases, the J end by 7 bases, with 7 bases between. CDR3 length: 13 residues. CDR3 nucleotide sequence: TGCGCCAGCAGCCAAGAGTTGCGGAATGAGCAGTTCTTC. As protein: CASSQELRNEQFF.

The V and J genes are TRBV2 and TRBJ1-5, with D possibly being TRBD1 (6 bases). This CDR3 has 16 residues. V dropped 6 bases and J dropped 2 bases, with 17 bases sitting between them. From germline, CDR1 is SNHLY and CDR2 FYNNEI. CDR3 sequence: CASREGHRGGNQPQHF. CDR3 sequence (DNA): TGTGCCAGCAGAGAGGGACATCGGGGCGGCAATCAGCCCCAGCATTTT.

This clone was seen a single time. This rearrangement joins TRBV24-1 to TRBJ2-3; 12 bases are a match to TRBD2. The CDR3 loop spans 16 amino acids. Germline V gives CDR1 KGHDR, CDR2 SFDVKD. Trimming removed 4 bases from V and 4 bases from J; junction bases left unmatched: 5. CDR3 DNA sequence: TGTGCCACCAGTGAAAGGGCTAGCGGGAGGGCAGATACGCAGTATTTT. Its protein is CATSERASGRADTQYF.

The V and J genes are TRBV27 and TRBJ2-4; maybe TRBD2 (6 bases). Germline V CDR1 and CDR2: MNHEY, SMNVEV (reference sequence). V lost 5 bases and J lost 0, with 11 bases in between. CDR3 length: 15 amino acids. The CDR3 sequence is CASSLAPLAKNIQYF. DNA of the CDR3: TGTGCCAGCAGTCTAGCGCCACTAGCCAAAAACATTCAGTACTTC.